This T cell receptor beta chain stems from a study of Ad26.COV2.S vaccination and SARS-CoV-2 variants. Study context: Ad26.COV2.S shots went into the muscle once or twice, 56 days apart.

Described treatment: roughly 19 received Ad26.COV2.S at low or high dose, single or two shots; roughly five received placebo; per-sample allocation not given. Sample collection was performed on day 63 after the first vaccine or placebo injection. Adults aged 18-55 years in Boston included the donor. Expressing Wuhan-strain SARS-CoV-2 spike, an Ad26 vector served as the vaccine. Study-level points and caveats: People who got the vaccine had more spike-specific TCR breadth than people who got placebo.

The method was immunoSEQ multiplex PCR; TCRdb's version includes in-frame clones alone and lacks a portion of them. The data contain around 450,000 clones, 85% to 90% of them seen just once; the ten biggest clones take up about 3.6%. As for this clone: Its target is unknown.

The V end lost 7 bases, the J end lost 4 bases, and 15 bases lay between the germline ends. The CDR3 has 14 residues. Germline-derived CDR1 and CDR2 are LGHNT and FRNRAP. The V gene is TRBV12-5, the J gene TRBJ2-3; D is possibly TRBD1 (5 bases). The sequencing used peripheral blood, collected in a trial of Ad26.COV2.S vaccine versus placebo. The clonotype comes from a person between 18 and 65 years old who received the Ad26.COV2.S COVID-19 vaccine or a placebo. The CDR3 region has the DNA TGTGCTAGTGCCAGAGCAGGGTGGGCAGATACGCAGTATTTT. Translating gives CASARAGWADTQYF.